One sample yielded the 22 T cell receptor beta chains listed below, sequenced in a study of tissue T cells after allogeneic stem cell transplantation. Time point noted: mouse harvest day 14 after allogeneic transplant. The graft held 10^6 splenic CD5+ T cells and 10^7 T-cell-depleted bone marrow cells. Some clones are missing from TCRdb's copy, which holds only in-frame ones; the method was immunoSEQ multiplex PCR. The sample records over 7,000 clones, approximately 37% being singletons. Sequenced input: skin. These receptors came from a female BALB/c mouse given C57BL/6 T cells with graft-versus-host disease after an allogeneic hematopoietic cell transplant.

By share of the sample, this clone is medium-sized. Gene names are mouse gene names. The read comes to an end 1 residue before the CDR3 does, leaving the germline J gene to fill in the end. The chain has TRBV26 and TRBJ1-6; no clear D gene. TRBJ1-6 is an ORF for which the function is uncertain. CDR3 length: 13 residues. Deletions cut 2 bases from V and 4 bases from J, with 3 bases between. Germline CDR1 is KGHPV and CDR2 is FQNQEV (reference sequence). The part of the CDR3 DNA that was read is TGTGCCAGCAGTCTGGAATATAATTCGCCCCTCTAC. Protein sequence: CASSLEYNSPLY. The full CDR3 reads CASSLEYNSPLYF.

Notes on this clone: Gene names denote mouse genes. The DNA ends 1 residue before the CDR3 does, and the rest of the CDR3 is filled in from the germline J gene. The V and J genes are TRBV13-1 and TRBJ2-1, with 7 bases lining up with TRBD1. The V segment lost 2 bases and the J segment 1 base; nucleotides outside the gene matches: 3. The germline gives CDR1 NSHNY, CDR2 SYGAGN. This CDR3 spans 15 amino acids. CDR3 DNA, as far as it was read: TGTGCCAGCAGTGAGCTGACAGGGAACTATGCTGAGCAGTTC. Translation: CASSELTGNYAEQF. The whole CDR3 sequence is CASSELTGNYAEQFF.

Notes on this clone: The germline and genes are mouse ones. Sequencing ends 1 residue short of the CDR3 end; the germline J gene provides the rest. V gene TRBV29 combines with J gene TRBJ2-3; weak D call: TRBD1 (6 bases). This CDR3 contains 14 residues. V was cut by 4 bases and J by 0 bases, with 8 bases left in between. Per the germline V gene, CDR1 is MSHET and CDR2 is SYDVDS. The CDR3 protein is CASSSDSSAETLYF. The DNA read from the CDR3 is TGTGCTAGCAGTTCGGACAGTAGTGCAGAAACGCTGTAT.

By share of the sample, this clone is medium-sized. Gene names are the mouse ones. The CDR3 end lies 1 residue beyond the end of the read and is filled in from the germline J gene. The chain combines TRBV26 with TRBJ2-4; 10 nucleotides line up with TRBD2. V gave up 2 bases and J gave up 1 base; unmatched junction bases: 0. CDR3 length equals 15 residues. Germline assignment: CDR1 KGHPV and CDR2 FQNQEV (reference sequence). The DNA read from the CDR3 is TGTGCCAGCAGTCTGGGACTGGGGGGTCAAAACACCTTGTAC. Protein product: CASSLGLGGQNTLY. The CDR3, in full, reads CASSLGLGGQNTLYF.

With regard to this clone: The gene symbols are mouse symbols. The read halts 1 residue ahead of the CDR3 end, with the missing end drawn from the germline J gene. V is TRBV1 and J is TRBJ1-6; 10 bases agree with TRBD1. TRBJ1-6 is an ORF for which the function is uncertain. The V and J ends lost 4 bases and 6 bases, in that order; junction bases with no gene match: 3. Germline loops: CDR1 NSQYPW, CDR2 LRSPGD (reference sequence). This CDR3 contains 15 residues. The sequenced CDR3 bases are TGCACCTGCAGTGTCCGGGACAGGGGTAATTCGCCCCTCTAC. It is translated as CTCSVRDRGNSPLY. The whole CDR3 region reads CTCSVRDRGNSPLYF.

A word on this clone: Genes and germline come from the mouse. The sequence runs out 1 residue before the end of the CDR3; the remainder is reconstructed from the germline J gene. The chain employs TRBV26 and TRBJ2-4, with 8 bases aligning to TRBD1. This CDR3 contains 15 residues. The J segment lost 0 bases and the V segment lost 6 bases, leaving 5 bases of the junction unmatched. Germline CDR1 and CDR2: KGHPV and FQNQEV (reference sequence). The CDR3 is CASRTGGASQNTLYF. Incomplete CDR3 DNA: TGTGCCAGCAGAACAGGGGGAGCTAGTCAAAACACCTTGTAC.

This clone has a handful of counts. Gene labels here are mouse ones. The sequence runs out 1 residue before the end of the CDR3; the remainder is reconstructed from the germline J gene. The chain carries TRBV3 and TRBJ1-3; 7 nucleotides align to TRBD1. The CDR3 is 15 amino acids. The ends lost 3 bases at V and 0 bases at J; junction bases unmatched: 2. Germline V gene sequence: CDR1 SNHLY, CDR2 FYNGKV (reference sequence). The sequenced CDR3 bases are TGTGCCAGCAGCTTGAGGGGGCCTTCTGGAAATACGCTCTAT. Translation: CASSLRGPSGNTLY. The full CDR3 protein reads CASSLRGPSGNTLYF.

As concerns this clone: The gene names here belong to mouse. Sequencing ends 1 residue short of the CDR3 end; the germline J gene provides the rest. The genes are TRBV23 and TRBJ2-4; the table's TRBD2 call for D was not verified on the DNA. The CDR3 is made up of 15 amino acids. Germline values: CDR1 KGHTA, CDR2 FQNQQP. The CDR3 spells CSSSQSTGGKNTLYF. Incomplete CDR3 DNA: TGCTCCAGCAGTCAATCGACTGGGGGGAAAAACACCTTGTAC.

This clone was picked up one time. Mouse germline and gene names are used. The read ends 1 residue shy of where the CDR3 ends; the end is completed using the germline J gene. This sample also contains other DNA sequences that code for the same CDR3. This chain uses TRBV15 with TRBJ2-7, with D possibly being TRBD1 (5 bases). Germline lookup yields CDR1 SGHND and CDR2 FRSKSL. The CDR3 has 14 amino acids. V lost 1 base, J lost 0 bases, and 7 bases lay in between. The CDR3 region is CASSLDRSSYEQYF. The DNA read from the CDR3 is TGTGCCAGCAGTTTAGACAGGAGCTCCTATGAACAGTAC. The full variable domain, rest sourced from reference TRBV15 and TRBJ2-7, is DAGVTQTPRHEVAEKGQTIILKCEPVSGHNDLFWYRQTKIQGLELLSYFRSKSLMEDGGAFKDRFKAEMLNSSFSTLKIQPTEPKDSAVYLCASSLDRSSYEQYFGPGTRLTVL.

A word on this clone: Gene names refer to mouse genes. Coverage ceases 1 residue before the CDR3 finishes, and the germline J gene fills in the end. Additional DNA sequences in this sample encode the identical CDR3. This chain uses TRBV26 with TRBJ1-3; no clear D. The CDR3 is 14 amino acids. The V and J ends lost 3 bases and 0 bases respectively, with 6 bases between them. Germline V lookup: CDR1 KGHPV, CDR2 FQNQEV (reference sequence). This CDR3 is CASSLPDSGNTLYF. CDR3 DNA (partial): TGTGCCAGCAGTCTTCCAGATTCTGGAAATACGCTCTAT.

Remarks on this clone: Genes here carry mouse names. The read halts 1 residue ahead of the CDR3 end, with the missing end drawn from the germline J gene. The rearrangement links TRBV16 to TRBJ1-1; TRBD1 agrees at 7 bases. Germline trimming cut 1 base from V and 5 bases from J; bases unmatched to any gene: 1. The CDR3 totals 13 residues. The V gene's germline CDR1 is SGHSA and CDR2 FRNQAP. The sequenced part of the CDR3 DNA is TGTGCAAGCAGCTTAGTACAGGGGACAGAAGTCTTC. It is translated as CASSLVQGTEVF. In full, the CDR3 reads CASSLVQGTEVFF.

This clone is termed medium-sized (0.01 to 0.1%). Each gene name is a mouse one. Read sequence stops 1 residue before the CDR3 end, and the germline J gene provides the missing end. This chain uses TRBV3 with TRBJ2-2, with D possibly TRBD1 on 6 matching bases. V gave up 1 base and J gave up 5 bases, with 11 bases separating them. The CDR3 is made up of 15 amino acids. In germline, CDR1 is SNHLY, CDR2 FYNGKV (reference sequence). CDR3 bases read: TGTGCCAGCAGCTTAGACCAGGGGTGGACCGGGCAGCTCTAC. Its translation is CASSLDQGWTGQLY. The CDR3, in full, reads CASSLDQGWTGQLYF.

By share, this clone counts as medium-sized. Mouse germline and gene names are used. The read is 1 residue too short to cover the CDR3 end, so that end is filled in from the germline J gene. The chain employs TRBV19 and TRBJ2-7, with a possible D match to TRBD1 (5 bases). V gave up 1 base and J gave up 9 bases, with 5 bases separating them. This CDR3 contains 10 residues. The germline gives CDR1 FNHDT, CDR2 SITEND (reference sequence). CDR3 amino acids: CASSIQGQYF. CDR3 DNA, as far as it was read: TGTGCCAGCAGTATACAGGGACAGTAC. Together with reference TRBV19 and TRBJ2-7, the CDR3 gives the full variable domain: GGIITQTPKFLIGQEGQKLTLKCQQNFNHDTMYWYRQDSGKGLRLIYYSITENDLQKGDLSEGYDASREKKSSFSLTVTSAQKNEMAVFLCASSIQGQYFGPGTRLTVL.

About this clone itself: Genes here carry mouse names. The read finishes 1 residue shy of the CDR3 end, and the germline J gene is used to complete it. This chain uses TRBV19 with TRBJ1-1; 10 nucleotides agree with TRBD1. The CDR3 is 14 residues long. Trimming took 4 bases from V and 4 from J; bases not matched to a gene: 4. Germline V gene data show CDR1 as FNHDT and CDR2 as SITEND (reference sequence). The CDR3 protein is CASSDRGRATEVFF. The DNA read from the CDR3 is TGTGCCAGCAGTGACAGGGGGCGCGCCACAGAAGTCTTC.

On this clone itself: Gene names follow the mouse nomenclature. The sequenced fragment ends 1 residue before the CDR3 boundary, so the rest is inferred from the germline J gene. The chain has TRBV13-1 and TRBJ1-3, with 7 bases that match TRBD1. CDR1 and CDR2 from the germline V gene are NSHNY and SYGAGN. The CDR3 spans 16 residues. V was pared by 3 bases and J by 0 bases, with 6 bases of the junction left unmatched. CDR3 sequence: CASSGPDRVSGNTLYF. The sequenced part of the CDR3 DNA is TGTGCCAGCAGTGGCCCAGACAGGGTTTCTGGAAATACGCTCTAT.

In the case of this clone: Germline and genes: mouse. The read ends 1 residue before the CDR3 terminus; that terminus is restored from the germline J gene. This chain joins TRBV26 and TRBJ2-5; possibly TRBD1 for D (6 bases). V lost 3 bases and J 2 bases, leaving 9 bases between the germline ends. This CDR3 is 14 amino acids long. Germline V CDR1 and CDR2: KGHPV, FQNQEV (reference sequence). CDR3 bases read: TGTGCCAGCAGTCTCTCAGGGGTCCAAGACACCCAGTAC. The encoded protein is CASSLSGVQDTQY. In full, the CDR3 is CASSLSGVQDTQYF.

Note on this clone: Here the gene names and germline are mouse. The CDR3 extends 1 residue past the end of the read, so its final part is completed from the germline J gene. Other nucleotide sequences in the sample specify the same CDR3. The chain combines TRBV26 with TRBJ2-3; D is unresolved. CDR3 length: 13 residues. The ends were cut back, 2 bases at V and 1 base at J, with 4 bases in the middle. The V gene's germline CDR1 is KGHPV and CDR2 FQNQEV (reference sequence). CDR3 region: CASSLTGAETLYF. Partial CDR3 DNA: TGTGCCAGCAGTCTGACTGGTGCAGAAACGCTGTAT.

As to this clone: Germline and genes here are mouse. The read ends 1 residue early relative to the CDR3; the germline J gene fills the gap. The V gene is TRBV13-2, the J gene TRBJ1-1; D is perhaps TRBD1 (6 bases). The CDR3 totals 14 residues. Between the trimmed V and J ends, which lost 5 bases and 4 bases, there was a span of 15 bases. The germline gives CDR1 NNHNN, CDR2 SYGAGS (reference sequence). This CDR3 is CASGEGGQITEVFF. The CDR3 DNA, read in part, is TGTGCCAGCGGCGAGGGGGGGCAGATCACAGAAGTCTTC.

Notes on this clone: Genes and germline come from the mouse. Read coverage stops 1 residue before the CDR3 terminus; the germline J gene supplies the remainder. Additional DNA sequences in this sample encode the identical CDR3. The chain links TRBV26 to TRBJ1-1; TRBD1 agrees at 7 bases. J lost 0 bases, V lost 3 bases, and 1 base had no gene match. The CDR3 runs to 14 residues. CDR1 is KGHPV and CDR2 is FQNQEV in the germline V gene (reference sequence). The CDR3 region is CASSLGTANTEVFF. The covered CDR3 bases are TGTGCCAGCAGTCTCGGGACAGCAAACACAGAAGTCTTC.

Regarding this clone: Gene names follow the mouse nomenclature. The sequenced CDR3 bases are TGTGCCAGCAGTTTCTCTGGGGGGCCCGGGCAGCTCTAC. Its translation is CASSFSGGPGQLY. The whole CDR3 region reads CASSFSGGPGQLYF. The J gene is TRBJ2-2, the V gene TRBV14, with TRBD2 matching over 8 bases. The read ends 1 residue early relative to the CDR3; the germline J gene fills the gap. The V segment lost 0 bases and the J segment 6 bases; nucleotides outside the gene matches: 1. The CDR3 has 14 amino acids. Germline CDR1 SGHDT, CDR2 FRDEAV.

By share, this clone ranks as medium-sized (0.01 to 0.1%). The genes are named according to mouse. The read comes to an end 1 residue before the CDR3 does, leaving the germline J gene to fill in the end. The V and J genes are TRBV26 and TRBJ2-5; 8 nucleotides agree with TRBD1. The V and J ends lost 4 bases and 4 bases, in that order; junction bases with no gene match: 1. CDR3 length: 13 amino acids. Per the germline V gene, CDR1 is KGHPV and CDR2 is FQNQEV (reference sequence). Here the CDR3 reads CASSRTGKDTQYF. The covered CDR3 bases are TGTGCCAGCAGTCGGACAGGGAAAGACACCCAGTAC.

On this clone: Gene names follow the mouse nomenclature. The read gets to within 1 residue of the CDR3 end, and the germline J gene fills in the rest. The chain couples TRBV26 to TRBJ1-1, with D maybe TRBD1 (6 bases). The ends were cut back, 8 bases at V and 1 base at J, with 8 bases in the middle. Germline CDR1 KGHPV, CDR2 FQNQEV (reference sequence). The CDR3 spans 12 residues. The covered CDR3 bases are TGTGCCAGCGGACAGATAAACACAGAAGTCTTC. Translating it yields CASGQINTEVF. The full CDR3 protein reads CASGQINTEVFF.